This T cell receptor (beta chain) was recorded in a study of blood T cell repertoires in COVID-19. Libraries were prepared by immunoSEQ multiplex PCR; TCRdb keeps only in-frame clonotypes and omits some of them. The sample yields about 200,000 clones, roughly 88% seen once. The CDR3 spans 13 residues. Trimming took 0 bases from V and 3 from J, leaving 6 bases between them. CDR1 is MNHEY and CDR2 is SMNVEV in the germline V gene (reference sequence). Seattle's cohort entered during active infection and was followed longitudinally. The specimen was peripheral blood. The chain couples TRBV27 to TRBJ2-7; D gene unclear. The source of this sequence is a man in his fifties or sixties with COVID-19, enrolled during active disease. The CDR3 protein is CASSLSPSYEQYF. CDR3 nucleotides: TGTGCCAGCAGTTTATCTCCTAGCTACGAGCAGTACTTC.